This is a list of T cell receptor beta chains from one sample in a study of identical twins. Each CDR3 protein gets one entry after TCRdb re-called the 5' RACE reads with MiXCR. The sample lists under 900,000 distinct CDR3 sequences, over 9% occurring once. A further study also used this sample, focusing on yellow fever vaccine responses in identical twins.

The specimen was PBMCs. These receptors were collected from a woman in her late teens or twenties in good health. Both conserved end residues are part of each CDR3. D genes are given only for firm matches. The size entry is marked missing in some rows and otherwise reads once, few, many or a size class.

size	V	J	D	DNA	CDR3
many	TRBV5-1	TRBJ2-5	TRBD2	TGCGCCAGCAGCGCGACTAGCGGCCAAGAGACCCAGTACTTC	CASSATSGQETQYF
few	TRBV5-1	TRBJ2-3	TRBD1	TGCGCCAGCAGCTTGCTGGGGGACAGGGTGGTTGTAGATACGCAGTATTTT	CASSLLGDRVVVDTQYF
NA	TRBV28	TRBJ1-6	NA	TGTGCCAGCAGTTCCCCAGTGTCCTATAATTCACCCCTCCACTTT	CASSSPVSYNSPLHF
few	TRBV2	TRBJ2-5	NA	TGTGCCAGACAAGTGCAAGAGACCCAGTACTTC	CARQVQETQYF
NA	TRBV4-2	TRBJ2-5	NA	TGTGCCAGCAGCCAAACAGGGGGGGCCGCGGAGACCCAGTACTTC	CASSQTGGAAETQYF
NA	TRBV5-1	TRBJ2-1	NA	TGCGCCAGCAGCTTACAGGAGGGGAACAATGAGCAGTTCTTC	CASSLQEGNNEQFF
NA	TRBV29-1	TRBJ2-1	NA	TGCAGCGTGGACCGGGCCTACAATGAGCAGTTCTTC	CSVDRAYNEQFF
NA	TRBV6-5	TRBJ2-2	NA	TGTGCCAGCAGTTACTCGCCCACAGGGACGAACACCGGGGAGCTGTTTTTT	CASSYSPTGTNTGELFF
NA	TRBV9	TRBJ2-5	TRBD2	TGTGCCAGCAGCGTACGCGGACTAGCGGGGGGACTCCAAGAGACCCAGTACTTC	CASSVRGLAGGLQETQYF
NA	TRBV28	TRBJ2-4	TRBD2	TGTGCCAGCAGTTTACCGCTAGCGGGGGAGTTAGCCAAAAACATTCAGTACTTC	CASSLPLAGELAKNIQYF
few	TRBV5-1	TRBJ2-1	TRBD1	TGCGCCAGCAGGCCCGGGACAGGGAATATCAATTCCTACAATGAGCAGTTCTTC	CASRPGTGNINSYNEQFF
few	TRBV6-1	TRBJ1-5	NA	TGTGCCAGCAGTGAAGTAGATAGCAATCAGCCCCAGCATTTT	CASSEVDSNQPQHF
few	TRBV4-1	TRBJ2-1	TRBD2	TGCGCCAGCAGCCAAGGGGGGGGGGTTCCTGAGCAGTTCTTC	CASSQGGGVPEQFF
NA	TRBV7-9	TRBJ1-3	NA	TGTGCCAGCAGTGAAGGAGCCTCTGGAAACACCATATATTTT	CASSEGASGNTIYF
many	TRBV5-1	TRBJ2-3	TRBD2	TGCGCCAGCAGCTTGGAAGGACTAGATTTAGATACGCAGTATTTT	CASSLEGLDLDTQYF
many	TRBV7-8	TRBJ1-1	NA	TGTGCCAGCAGCAGGGACTTCACTGAAGCTTTCTTT	CASSRDFTEAFF
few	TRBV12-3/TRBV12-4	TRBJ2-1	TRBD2	TGTGCCAGCAGCCCGCCGGGGGGGCTCAGCGGGAGGCTCTCCTACAATGAGCAGTTCTTC	CASSPPGGLSGRLSYNEQFF
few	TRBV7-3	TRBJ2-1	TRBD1	TGTGCCATGGACAGGCGGCGGTGGGCAAGCTCCTACAATGAGCAGTTCTTC	CAMDRRRWASSYNEQFF
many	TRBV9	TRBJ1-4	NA	TGTGCCAGCAGCGTCGGAGGAGTGAATGAAAAACTGTTTTTT	CASSVGGVNEKLFF
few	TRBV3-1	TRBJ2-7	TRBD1	TGTGCCAGCAGCCAGGGCAGGGGGCTCTACGAGCAGTACTTC	CASSQGRGLYEQYF
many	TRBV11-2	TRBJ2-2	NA	TGTGCCAGCAGCTTAGTTTCAACCGGGGAGCTGTTTTTT	CASSLVSTGELFF
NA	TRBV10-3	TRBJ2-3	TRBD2	TGTGCCATCATGGGTCTAGCGGGACGAGATACGCAGTATTTT	CAIMGLAGRDTQYF
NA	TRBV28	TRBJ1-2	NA	TGTGCCAGCCTCGGCCCCCCGGGCTATGGCTACACCTTC	CASLGPPGYGYTF
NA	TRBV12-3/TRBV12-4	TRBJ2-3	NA	TGTGCCAGCGAGTTTATCGTACAGGCAAGCACAGATACGCAGTATTTT	CASEFIVQASTDTQYF
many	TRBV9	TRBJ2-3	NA	TGTGCCAGCAGCGTAGCTCCCGCAGATACGCAGTATTTT	CASSVAPADTQYF